Listed here are 3 T cell receptor beta chains from one sample, sequenced in a study of T cell repertoires in cytomegalovirus infection. TCRdb analysed the reads with MiXCR anew, one entry per CDR3 protein. This table has approximately 400,000 distinct CDR3 sequences, about 33% appearing once. The sequencing sample was made of PBMCs. Every receptor here comes from a human donor in good health (CMV status not recorded). Some clones in this sample may be carry-over from other donors' samples.

This clonotype was found a few times. The J gene is TRBJ1-2, the V gene TRBV2, with D uncertain. The CDR3 length is 17 residues. V shed 6 bases and J shed 5 bases, with 25 bases lying between them. Germline V gene lookup returns CDR1 SNHLY and CDR2 FYNNEI. The CDR3 DNA reads as TGTGCCAGCAGCCTAGACGGACCCTCCCACCGGGCGTATGGCTACACCTTC. Translating gives CASSLDGPSHRAYGYTF. Using reference TRBV2 and TRBJ1-2 for the parts outside the CDR3, the full variable domain is EPEVTQTPSHQVTQMGQEVILRCVPISNHLYFYWYRQILGQKVEFLVSFYNNEISEKSEIFDDQFSVERPDGSNFTLKIRSTKLEDSAMYFCASSLDGPSHRAYGYTFGSGTRLTVV.

This rearrangement joins TRBV6-1 to TRBJ1-6; D remains unclear. This CDR3 region has 15 residues. The ends were cut back, 7 bases at V and 4 bases at J, with 14 bases in the middle. Germline loops: CDR1 MNHNS, CDR2 SASEGT. The CDR3 DNA sequence: TGTGCCAGCAAGCAAGGAACCTTATATAATTCACCCCTCCACTTT. Its translation is CASKQGTLYNSPLHF.

This chain uses TRBV7-9 with TRBJ1-5; D gene ambiguous. V lost 7 bases, J lost 6 bases, and 16 bases lay in between. This CDR3 contains 14 residues. From germline, CDR1 is SEHNR and CDR2 FQNEAQ (reference sequence). In DNA, the CDR3 is TGTGCCAGCACCAACACAAAGCCATTTCAGCCCCAGCATTTT. This gives the protein CASTNTKPFQPQHF.